The text below deals with one TCR beta chain. Its antigen target is currently unknown. No base-level quality is on record; no much larger clone is a single base apart. CDR1 is given as GTSNPN and CDR2 as SVGIG, both from the germline V gene (reference sequence). Trimming removed 8 bases from V and 9 bases from J; the gene matches leave 15 bases unexplained. The CDR3 holds 14 amino acids from the cysteine to the phenylalanine. Only the CDR3 DNA is retained, 42 bases long and in frame from the first base. This record comes from a study of regulatory T cells in long-lasting Graves disease (TCRdb year 2021). With respect to the entire study: Patients with newly diagnosed Graves' disease had been on antithyroid drugs for under 3 months. Peripheral blood TCR sequencing and RNA sequencing compared persistent Graves' disease patients with newly diagnosed Graves' disease patients. The study was conducted in China and was registered as a clinical trial. TCR sequencing covered around 13 persistent and approximately 20 newly diagnosed Graves' disease patients, about 35 samples in total. What the research found in general, with its limitations: Persistent Graves' disease patients showed lower TCR Shannon entropy and fewer highly expanded clones than newly diagnosed patients, suggesting clonal expansion. Only the TCR beta chain was sequenced and analyzed. Peripheral blood alone was examined, since thyroid tissue, which constituted the primary lesion, could not be accessed. As a limitation, the authors acknowledged that the small sample size may reduce accuracy. Patients with persistent disease shared more public clonotypes (about 2,900) than newly diagnosed patients did (around 930). Persistent disease showed preferential use of TRBV28, TRBJ1-2 and TRBJ2-5, whereas newly diagnosed disease favored TRBV20-1 and TRBJ2-1.

The sample's time point, from its label and the paper: newly diagnosed GD, antithyroid drugs for less than 3 months. RNA was extracted from PBMCs in TRIzol for both TCR sequencing and RNA sequencing. The diagnosis of Graves' disease was made according to American Thyroid Association guidelines. Recruitment of patients was carried out at an endocrinology department in Xi'an, China. From each patient, 7.5 to 10 milliliters of peripheral blood was collected into an EDTA anticoagulant tube. Ficoll Paque Plus density gradient separation was used to isolate PBMCs, and no further T cell sorting was performed. An Agilent 2100 Bioanalyzer and agarose gel were used to assess RNA quality, and a NanoDrop 2000 was used to measure RNA concentration. Preparation of the library involved multiplex PCR. TCRdb shows the sequencer as Illumina HiSeq 4000. CDR3 regions were amplified by Arm-PCR with iRepertoire HTBI primers to construct TCR beta libraries. PCR products were gel purified before sequencing. As for how the authors treated the data: Across samples, around 62 TRBV and 13 to 15 TRBJ segments were identified and used for gene usage analysis of CDR3 amino acid clonotypes. Filtered high-quality paired reads were merged into contigs using COPE and FqMerger. BLAST was used to align contigs to IMGT TRBV, TRBD and TRBJ reference genes, with CDR3 defined following IMGT. Clonotypes above 0.1% frequency were classified as highly expanded clones. Shannon entropy was used to measure repertoire diversity, and the Gini coefficient was used to measure V-J evenness. A clonotype found in more than one individual was treated as public. TCRdb passed the public sequencing reads through fastp at Q25 and MiXCR, retaining productive beta sequences. For every CDR3 protein sequence, its rows merge into one entry that carries the most common genes and DNA. Clone size and V and J calls follow TCRdb, not the original study. This sample gives approximately 540,000 distinct CDR3 sequences in total; around 12% of them show up just once. The ten top clones hold roughly 8.2% of the sample.

This same sample was also part of a study on T cells in Graves' hyperthyroidism and ophthalmopathy. The second paper states: Stable Graves' hyperthyroidism was defined as no progression to ophthalmopathy during 18 months of follow-up. Hyperthyroidism patients were newly diagnosed, had a disease duration of under 2 months, and were aged 18 to 65 years. Patients with uncontrolled infections, other autoimmune diseases, pregnancy or lactation were excluded. Diagnoses were established on the basis of clinical symptoms, serum thyroxine and TRAb, thyroid ultrasound, and orbital computed tomography. A first-round RT-PCR of the TCR CDR3 used the HTBI primer set with the Qiagen OneStep RT-PCR kit. Most expanded thyroid clonotypes (frequency above 0.001) were also detected in blood, suggesting blood repertoires may reflect thyroid immune responses. Ophthalmopathy was separated from stable hyperthyroidism by a 13 V-J signature model, with 87.88% sensitivity and about 81% specificity obtained in cross-validation and 80%/75% obtained in testing. During validation, the model predicted progression to ophthalmopathy a median of approximately 6 months ahead of onset, with more than 55% sensitivity and about 75% specificity. To identify distinguishing TCR V-J signatures, a discovery cohort of 90 to 100 patients was used, comprising fewer than 45 with Graves' ophthalmopathy and around 57 with stable Graves' hyperthyroidism. Prospective prediction of ophthalmopathy was tested in an independent validation cohort consisting of 18 hyperthyroidism patients and more than 15 patients who later progressed to ophthalmopathy. The roughly 91 discovery patients were randomly split 7:3 into training and test sets. The study also compared thyroid tissue and blood T-cell repertoires from more than 5 Graves' hyperthyroidism patients. After sampling, hyperthyroidism patients received methimazole starting at 30 mg daily, and ophthalmopathy patients received high-dose intravenous methylprednisolone. The libraries were constructed in a second round of multiplex PCR and then size-selected and purified. Paired-end sequencing of the libraries was performed with 100 bp reads on an Illumina HiSeq2000. SOAPnuke was used to process the raw data, with reads discarded if the reads contained adapters or uncalled bases, had a mean Phred below 15, or lacked an exact constant-primer or identifier match. High-quality paired reads were merged using COPE v1.2.5, and each unique nucleotide sequence was defined as a clonotype. MiTCR v1.1 was used to align the clonotypes against IMGT TRBV, TRBD and TRBJ reference segments. Analysis was restricted to V-J combinations with a frequency above 0.0001, which covered roughly 99% of repertoires. A TCS score was defined as the ratio between F50 (clonal expansion) and ExV (chaos), using BLOSUM62-based TCRdist between CDR3 peptides within each V-J. Welch's t-statistics and random forest reduced around 520 V-J features to roughly 13, which were used in a naive Bayes classifier (R e1071). No statistical method was used to fix the sample size in advance, and group allocation was not hidden from the investigators. The paper reports TCR Vbeta CDR3 sequencing of over 120 peripheral blood samples: under 45 ophthalmopathy, about 75 hyperthyroidism and 17 progressor patients.

The specimen was peripheral blood mononuclear cells (PBMCs), collected at new diagnosis, from a patient treated with antithyroid drugs. This receptor was obtained from a woman in her twenties or thirties with Graves disease. Donor details come from another sample of the same person, matched by shared clones. Here the chain combines TRBV30 and TRBJ2-1, with 8 bases in between that match TRBD2. The CDR3: CARGYGAGVTEQFF. The sequence in DNA is TGTGCCCGGGGCTATGGAGCGGGAGTGACTGAGCAGTTCTTC.